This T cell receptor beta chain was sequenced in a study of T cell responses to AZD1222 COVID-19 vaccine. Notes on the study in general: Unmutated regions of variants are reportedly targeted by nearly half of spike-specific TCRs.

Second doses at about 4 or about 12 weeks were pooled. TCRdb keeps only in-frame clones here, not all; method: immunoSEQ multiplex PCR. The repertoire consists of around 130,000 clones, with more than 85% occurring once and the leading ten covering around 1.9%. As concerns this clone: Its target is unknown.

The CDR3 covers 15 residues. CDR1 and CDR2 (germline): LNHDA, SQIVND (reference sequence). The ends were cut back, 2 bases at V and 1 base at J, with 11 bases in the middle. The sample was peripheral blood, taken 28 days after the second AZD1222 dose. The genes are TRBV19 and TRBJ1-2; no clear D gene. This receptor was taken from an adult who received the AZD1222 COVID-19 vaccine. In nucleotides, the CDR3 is TGTGCCAGTAGTATATACAGTCCGTATAACTATGGCTACACCTTC. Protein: CASSIYSPYNYGYTF. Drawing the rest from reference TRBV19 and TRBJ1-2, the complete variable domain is DGGITQSPKYLFRKEGQNVTLSCEQNLNHDAMYWYRQDPGQGLRLIYYSQIVNDFQKGDIAEGYSVSREKKESFPLTVTSAQKNPTAFYLCASSIYSPYNYGYTFGSGTRLTVV.